This TCR beta chain was sequenced for a study of response to subunit inactivated influenza vaccine. TCRdb used MiXCR to reprocess the RT-PCR reads, holding one entry per CDR3 protein. The table shows over 450,000 distinct CDR3 sequences, with 10% to 15% occurring only once. About this clonotype itself: Antigen: not known.

Study-wide findings and caveats: Every seasonal influenza vaccination brings in few new T cells, the authors suggested.

The CDR3 length is 14 residues. The germline V gene has CDR1 SGHTA and CDR2 FQGNSA. V lost 11 bases and J lost 4; bases outside the gene matches: 7. This TCR was recovered from a man aged 45-60 years who received an inactivated influenza vaccine. Sample: PBMCs from blood, taken about 40 days after vaccination. The chain couples TRBV7-2 to TRBJ2-6, with 8 bases aligning to TRBD1. The CDR3 sequence is CAGTGGSGANVLTF. The CDR3 region has the DNA TGTGCCGGAACAGGGGGATCCGGGGCCAACGTCCTGACTTTC.